The clone carrying this TCR beta chain was observed many times. Its cognate antigen is unknown. This sample is drawn from a study of blood T cells in healthy people across ages. This CDR3 has 14 residues. Germline V gene sequence: CDR1 LGHNA, CDR2 YNFKEQ. V lost 1 base to trimming and J lost 5 bases, with 11 bases between them. General study points: There were more naive CD4+ cells and higher diversity in long-lived donors than in aged donors.

It was with a sample-barcoded 5' primer and a J-beta primer mix that a second PCR of about 7 to 12 cycles was run. One entry per CDR3 protein results from TCRdb running MiXCR on the 5' RACE reads. The repertoire consists of about 700,000 distinct CDR3 sequences, with 32% occurring once and the leading ten covering approximately 15%. Material for sequencing was blood. The chain links TRBV4-2 to TRBJ2-5, with a possible D match to TRBD1 (5 bases). This TCR came from a woman older than 75 in good health. DNA for the CDR3: TGTGCCAGCAGCCAAGTGGTGGGGCTGGAGACCCAGTACTTC. Translating gives CASSQVVGLETQYF.